This T cell receptor beta chain was retrieved from a study of T cells in Graves' hyperthyroidism and ophthalmopathy. Comment on this clonotype: The antigen remains undetermined.

RNA transcripts gave rise to amplified TCR beta CDR3 regions. TCR CDR3 regions were first amplified by RT-PCR with HTBI primers. TCRdb analysed the multiplex PCR reads with MiXCR anew, one entry per CDR3 protein. This sample has about 660,000 distinct CDR3 sequences, with just under 45% found just once. Study results and limitations: Ophthalmopathy stood apart from stable hyperthyroidism in a 13 V-J model. Expanded thyroid clonotypes (above 0.001) were mostly also found in blood. Ophthalmopathy got predicted by the model a median 6.5 months before its onset.

Diagnoses were established using clinical symptoms, serum thyroxine and TRAb, thyroid ultrasound and orbital computed tomography. Trimming stripped 4 bases from V and 6 bases from J, with 11 bases between. The CDR3 spans 13 residues. Germline V gene data show CDR1 as KGHDR and CDR2 as SFDVKD. Sequenced material: peripheral blood or thyroid tissue (not recorded which). The source of this sequence is an adult man with Graves' disease, either hyperthyroidism or ophthalmopathy (not recorded which). The chain has TRBV24-1 and TRBJ1-1; a possible D gene is TRBD1 (6 bases). The CDR3 nucleotides are TGTGCCACCAGTGACGGGGGCCAGGCTGAAGCTTTCTTT. It yields the protein CATSDGGQAEAFF.